The 17 T cell receptor beta chains listed next were all sequenced from one sample in a study of T cell responses to AZD1222 COVID-19 vaccine. Sequencing used immunoSEQ multiplex PCR; TCRdb keeps in-frame clones, though not all of them. Of about 97,000 clones listed, around 87% are singletons. Sequences were derived from peripheral blood, sampled 28 days after the second AZD1222 dose. The source of these receptors is an adult who received the AZD1222 COVID-19 vaccine.

The chain couples TRBV19 to TRBJ1-4; a weak D match, TRBD1 (6 bases). Germline lookup yields CDR1 LNHDA and CDR2 SQIVND (reference sequence). The CDR3 has 15 amino acids. The V gene lost 7 bases and the J gene lost 2 bases, with 14 bases spanning the gap. The CDR3 reads CASKSRTGTNEKLFF. In nucleotides, the CDR3 is TGTGCCAGTAAGTCGCGAACAGGGACTAATGAAAAACTGTTTTTT.

The genes are TRBV19 and TRBJ2-1, with 8 positions matching TRBD2. The CDR3 totals 15 residues. CDR1 is LNHDA, CDR2 SQIVND, per germline (reference sequence). Germline trimming cut 6 bases from V and 7 bases from J; bases unmatched to any gene: 11. The CDR3 DNA reads TGTGCCAGTAGGTTTCTTCGCGGGAGGAAGAATGAGCAGTTCTTC. Translated, it gives CASRFLRGRKNEQFF. The whole variable domain, remainder taken from reference TRBV19 and TRBJ2-1, is DGGITQSPKYLFRKEGQNVTLSCEQNLNHDAMYWYRQDPGQGLRLIYYSQIVNDFQKGDIAEGYSVSREKKESFPLTVTSAQKNPTAFYLCASRFLRGRKNEQFFGPGTRLTVL.

As DNA, the CDR3 is TGTGCCAGCAGCCAAGATGCGGGTCCCAACTATGGCTACACCTTC. Translated: CASSQDAGPNYGYTF. This chain links TRBV3-1 (or the pseudogene TRBV3-2) with TRBJ1-2; D is undetermined. Germline CDR1 reads LGHDT; CDR2 reads YNNKEL (reference sequence). The CDR3 totals 15 residues. Trimming shortened V by 0 bases and J by 2 bases, and 10 bases separated the two germline ends.

The V gene is TRBV28, the J gene TRBJ1-6, with D maybe TRBD1 (5 bases). The length of the CDR3 is 14 residues. Germline CDR1 MDHEN, CDR2 SYDVKM. V lost 10 bases and J 4 bases, leaving 14 bases between the germline ends. The CDR3 DNA reads as TGTGCCACCACTCGAGCAGGGTATAATTCACCCCTCCACTTT. It is translated as CATTRAGYNSPLHF.

The table lists this clone with a few counts. V usage is TRBV6-2 or TRBV6-3 and J usage is TRBJ2-7; TRBD1 aligns across 7 bases. This CDR3 comprises 14 residues. Germline lookup yields CDR1 MNHEY and CDR2 SVGEGT. J gave up 1 base and V 5 bases, and 5 bases lay outside the gene matches. The CDR3 here is CASSAPGQSYEQYF. The CDR3 region has the DNA TGTGCCAGCAGTGCCCCGGGACAGTCCTACGAGCAGTACTTC.

V gene TRBV28 combines with J gene TRBJ1-2, with 9 bases identical to TRBD1. This CDR3 has 16 residues. Germline CDR1 reads MDHEN; CDR2 reads SYDVKM. V lost 4 bases to trimming and J lost 5 bases; unmatched junction nucleotides: 11. Here the CDR3 reads CASSSPPGQGPYGYTF. In DNA form, the CDR3 reads TGTGCCAGCAGTTCCCCACCCGGACAGGGGCCTTATGGCTACACCTTC.

The V call is TRBV4-1, the J call TRBJ1-6; no definite D call. V shed 0 bases and J shed 7 bases, with 16 bases lying between them. Germline loops: CDR1 MGHRA, CDR2 YSYEKL. The CDR3 contains 17 residues. This CDR3 reads CASSQEGILIRNSPLHF. In DNA form, the CDR3 reads TGCGCCAGCAGCCAAGAGGGAATTCTGATAAGGAATTCACCCCTCCACTTT.

The chain has TRBV19 and TRBJ2-3, with 12 bases lining up with TRBD1. With V trimmed by 9 bases and J by 7 bases, 8 bases remained unmatched. This CDR3 region has 14 residues. Germline V lookup: CDR1 LNHDA, CDR2 SQIVND (reference sequence). The CDR3 sequence is CASERGQGAHTQYF. In DNA, the CDR3 is TGTGCCAGCGAACGGGGACAGGGGGCACATACGCAGTATTTT.

V gene TRBV25-1 combines with J gene TRBJ2-2; maybe TRBD1 (5 bases). Germline CDR1 MGHDK, CDR2 SYGVNS. CDR3 length equals 15 residues. V was shortened by 3 bases and J by 6 bases, with 14 bases between the two germline ends. The CDR3 reads CASSEGRVGSGELFF. The CDR3 nucleotides read TGTGCCAGCAGTGAGGGCAGGGTAGGTTCCGGGGAGCTGTTTTTT. Combining the CDR3 with reference TRBV25-1 and TRBJ2-2 gives the whole variable domain EADIYQTPRYLVIGTGKKITLECSQTMGHDKMYWYQQDPGMELHLIHYSYGVNSTEKGDLSSESTVSRIRTEHFPLTLESARPSHTSQYLCASSEGRVGSGELFFGEGSRLTVL.

The chain couples TRBV9 to TRBJ1-1; tentative D call: TRBD1 (5 bases). The germline gives CDR1 SGDLS, CDR2 YYNGEE. V was trimmed by 4 bases and J by 5 bases, leaving 18 bases between them. The CDR3 has 15 residues. CDR3 DNA: TGTGCCAGCAGCCCTTCTTACGAGGGGTCGACTGAAGCTTTCTTT. It codes for CASSPSYEGSTEAFF.

V and J are TRBV19 and TRBJ2-1; D not certain. Germline CDR1 LNHDA, CDR2 SQIVND (reference sequence). V was trimmed by 4 bases and J by 2 bases, leaving 9 bases between them. The CDR3 is 14 residues long. This CDR3 reads CASSRSSTYNEQFF. Here the CDR3 DNA reads TGTGCCAGTAGTAGGTCATCGACCTACAATGAGCAGTTCTTC.

V gene TRBV7-8 combines with J gene TRBJ2-3; no reliable D call. The CDR3 spans 14 residues. Trimming took 1 base from V and 6 from J, leaving 11 bases between them. Germline V lookup: CDR1 SGHVS, CDR2 FQNEAQ. CDR3 DNA: TGTGCCAGCAGCTTAGGGGTAGTTCGGGATACGCAGTATTTT. It is translated as CASSLGVVRDTQYF. The whole variable domain, filled in from reference TRBV7-8 and TRBJ2-3, reads GAGVSQSPRYKVAKRGQDVALRCDPISGHVSLFWYQQALGQGPEFLTYFQNEAQLDKSGLPSDRFFAERPEGSVSTLKIQRTQQEDSAVYLCASSLGVVRDTQYFGPGTRLTVL.

This chain connects TRBV28 to TRBJ1-2; no reliable D call. With 5 bases removed from V and 4 bases from J, the gap between germline ends came to 20 bases. This CDR3 region has 16 residues. Germline V gene sequence: CDR1 MDHEN, CDR2 SYDVKM. CDR3 loop: CASSPRLGKTRYGYTF. In DNA form, the CDR3 reads TGTGCCAGCAGTCCCCGGCTGGGAAAGACCCGCTATGGCTACACCTTC.

This clone appeared a single time. The rearrangement joins TRBV15 to TRBJ1-2; no reliable D call. Per germline, CDR1 LNHNV and CDR2 YYDKDF (reference sequence). V lost 3 bases, J lost 2 bases, and 4 bases lay in between. CDR3 length: 12 residues. The CDR3 DNA reads TGTGCCACCAGCAGCCGGAACTATGGCTACACCTTC. This sequence encodes CATSSRNYGYTF.

V usage is TRBV5-6 and J usage is TRBJ1-2, with D unclear. The CDR3 is made up of 15 amino acids. V lost 4 bases and J lost 0, with 13 bases in between. CDR1 and CDR2 (germline): SGHDT, YYEEEE. CDR3 in amino acids: CASSPVGGSNYGYTF. CDR3 nucleotide sequence: TGTGCCAGCAGCCCGGTGGGCGGATCTAACTATGGCTACACCTTC.

The rearrangement joins TRBV27 to TRBJ2-7; TRBD1 aligns across 9 bases. J lost 6 bases, V lost 5 bases, and 14 bases had no gene match. The CDR3 has 16 residues. CDR1 and CDR2 from the germline V gene are MNHEY and SMNVEV (reference sequence). The CDR3 loop reads CASSQITGQGSPEQYF. The CDR3 nucleotides read TGTGCCAGCAGTCAAATAACCGGACAGGGGAGTCCCGAGCAGTACTTC.

The chain employs TRBV2 and TRBJ2-7, with 8 bases identical to TRBD2. The CDR3 loop spans 16 amino acids. Germline V gives CDR1 SNHLY, CDR2 FYNNEI. V gave up 3 bases and J gave up 0 bases; unmatched junction bases: 7. Here the CDR3 reads CASSELISGTSYEQYF. In DNA, the CDR3 is TGTGCCAGCAGTGAGCTTATTAGCGGGACCTCCTACGAGCAGTACTTC.